This record looks at one TCR beta chain sequence and its context. The clone's antigen remains unknown. No per-base quality is available; no much larger clone lies one base away. The data derive from a study of metastatic and nonmetastatic thyroid tumors (TCRdb year 2020). For context, the study as a whole: For patients with malignant and with benign thyroid disease, the researchers compared repertoires between peripheral blood samples and tumor or nodule tissue samples. What the work shows at the level of the full study, not this receptor alone: TCR beta diversity was reported as significantly higher in malignant tumors than in benign nodules, in both blood and tumor samples.

Libraries were built with PCR. TCRdb lists the instrument as Illumina HiSeq 4000. High-throughput sequencing was used to profile the TCR beta-chain CDR3 region of each patient. For the original study's pipeline: The researchers built a classifier to tell apart papillary thyroid cancer patients with distant metastasis, based on CDR3 differences among clinicopathological groups. The Shannon index was used to assess repertoire diversity, and the Morisita-Horn index was used to assess tumor-blood repertoire similarity. Through fastp at Q25 and MiXCR, TCRdb rebuilt clones from the public reads, retaining in-frame beta chains. These V and J calls originate from TCRdb's pipeline instead of the authors' own analysis. This sample gives roughly 30,000 clones in total; roughly 20% of them show up just once. The ten largest clones add up to 39% of the sample. No treatment had been received by any patient before thyroid surgery. The study retrospectively analysed patient clinical samples collected from about 2011 to 2018 using T-cell receptor beta sequencing.

V drops 0 bases and J drops 0 bases, leaving 11 bases in between. The CDR3 covers 15 residues, taking in both the cysteine and the phenylalanine. The sequence is cut down to CDR3 DNA, 45 bases in frame from base 1. The germline V gene (reference sequence) provides CDR1 DFQATT and CDR2 SNEGSKA. The sequence joins TRBV20-1 to TRBJ1-1, and TRBD1 may be the D gene, going by 5 matching bases. The sample was blood. This TCR was sampled from a female donor with papillary thyroid cancer or a benign thyroid nodule (not recorded which). Some clones in this sample may be carry-over from other donors' samples. Here the CDR3 is given as CSARDYGGMNTEAFF. The DNA is as follows: TGCAGTGCTAGAGATTACGGGGGGATGAACACTGAAGCTTTCTTT.